This T cell receptor (beta chain) was identified in a study of T-cell memory formation after mild COVID-19. Turning to the study itself: Largely, TCR clusters stayed within a single donor. Study conclusions and caveats: Mainly in CM and EM were contracting CD4+ clones; CD8+ were in EMRA. Clonal second-wave expansions that peaked on day 37 had unconfirmed SARS-CoV-2 specificity.

TCR alpha and TCR beta cDNA libraries with sample barcodes and UMIs came from 5'RACE using constant-segment primers. TCRdb ran MiXCR on the 5' RACE reads and lists one entry per CDR3 protein. The sample has about 360,000 distinct CDR3 sequences; 14% are singletons. For this clonotype: Its antigen is currently unknown.

The CDR3 has 15 residues. The chain has TRBV3-2 and TRBJ1-2. TRBV3-2 is annotated as a pseudogene. The specimen sequenced was PBMCs or a T cell subset sorted from them (not recorded which). The receptor comes from a man younger than 35 who had mild COVID-19 (a few samples of this study predate the infection). Cell type and time point are not known. The CDR3 protein is CASSQVSTKHDGYTF. The DNA of the CDR3 is TGTGCCAGCAGCCAAGTTAGTACGAAACACGACGGCTACACCTTC.